These 32 T cell receptor beta chains share one sample of origin, sequenced in a study of ipilimumab plus nivolumab after autologous stem cell transplantation. Clones were sequenced by immunoSEQ multiplex PCR, and TCRdb holds only the in-frame ones, with some missing. The data show 17,000 or so clones, with roughly 84% seen just once and approximately 40% held by the top ten. The sample consisted of PBMCs, taken in a trial of ipilimumab plus nivolumab as post-transplant consolidation. These receptors were collected from a male donor with diffuse large B-cell lymphoma.

CDR3 residues: CASSTDRAYEQYF. The CDR3 bases are TGTGCCAGCAGCACGGACAGGGCCTACGAGCAGTACTTC. This chain connects TRBV27 to TRBJ2-7; 8 bases fit TRBD1. V trimming: 6 bases; J trimming: 2 bases; junction bases outside the gene matches: 3. The length of the CDR3 is 13 residues. Germline CDR1 is MNHEY and CDR2 is SMNVEV (reference sequence).

This chain uses TRBV7-2 with TRBJ2-2; D is ambiguous. The V and J ends lost 2 bases and 6 bases respectively, with 16 bases between them. This CDR3 comprises 16 residues. The germline V gene encodes CDR1 SGHTA and CDR2 FQGNSA. The CDR3 region has the DNA TGTGCCAGCAGCTTAATTCGTCTGGGATCTGCCGGGGAGCTGTTTTTT. It specifies CASSLIRLGSAGELFF.

This clone was detected once. This chain links TRBV5-5 with TRBJ2-5; D call uncertain. CDR1 and CDR2 (germline): SGHKS, YYEKEE (reference sequence). The CDR3 spans 14 residues. V was shortened by 0 bases and J by 1 base, with 7 bases between the two germline ends. CDR3 region: CASSLGLSQETQYF. CDR3 in DNA: TGTGCCAGCAGCTTGGGGTTGAGCCAAGAGACCCAGTACTTC. Together with reference TRBV5-5 and TRBJ2-5, the CDR3 gives the full variable domain: DAGVTQSPTHLIKTRGQQVTLRCSPISGHKSVSWYQQVLGQGPQFIFQYYEKEERGRGNFPDRFSARQFPNYSSELNVNALLLGDSALYLCASSLGLSQETQYFGPGTRLLVL.

J is TRBJ1-1 and V is TRBV15; 9 bases map to TRBD1. Germline V lookup: CDR1 LNHNV, CDR2 YYDKDF (reference sequence). J lost 3 bases, V lost 2 bases, and 16 bases had no gene match. This CDR3 contains 19 residues. The CDR3 reads CATSRPPTQRDREDTEAFF. In nucleotides, the CDR3 is TGTGCCACCAGCAGACCCCCCACCCAAAGGGACAGGGAGGACACTGAAGCTTTCTTT.

This clone was counted only a few times. The chain uses TRBV7-6 and TRBJ2-3, with D possibly TRBD1 on 6 matching bases. The CDR3 extends over 14 amino acids. V dropped 1 base and J dropped 6 bases, with 11 bases sitting between them. Germline values: CDR1 SGHVS, CDR2 FNYEAQ. CDR3 protein: CASSLVGARDTQYF. The CDR3 bases are TGTGCCAGCAGCTTAGTGGGGGCCCGGGATACGCAGTATTTT.

In nucleotides, the CDR3 is TGTGCCAGCAGCTTGGTCGGCTCCCGTGGCTACACCTTC. This sequence encodes CASSLVGSRGYTF. The chain employs TRBV5-4 and TRBJ1-2; unclear D gene. V shed 0 bases and J shed 7 bases, with 10 bases lying between them. This CDR3 comprises 13 residues. The germline gives CDR1 SGHNT, CDR2 YYREEE (reference sequence).

The chain carries TRBV9 and TRBJ2-4, with no clear D. This CDR3 comprises 14 residues. Germline V lookup: CDR1 SGDLS, CDR2 YYNGEE. Trimming cost V 0 bases and J 3 bases, with 7 bases left between them. As DNA, the CDR3 is TGTGCCAGCAGCGTAGGTGTGGGCAAAAACATTCAGTACTTC. This gives the protein CASSVGVGKNIQYF.

V gene TRBV10-1 combines with J gene TRBJ2-2; D not certain. Germline V gene data show CDR1 as WNHNN and CDR2 as SYGVQD (reference sequence). Trimming took 0 bases from V and 5 from J, leaving 7 bases between them. CDR3 length: 14 amino acids. CDR3 region: CASSESKGTGELFF. CDR3 coding DNA: TGCGCCAGCAGTGAGTCGAAAGGGACCGGGGAGCTGTTTTTT.

The chain uses TRBV5-5 and TRBJ2-7; TRBD1 matches 11 bases. The CDR3 is made up of 16 amino acids. The V and J ends lost 7 bases and 5 bases, in that order; junction bases with no gene match: 14. Germline CDR1 SGHKS, CDR2 YYEKEE (reference sequence). The CDR3 bases are TGTGCCAGCCGGGACAGGGGGAAGGGTAATATCGACGAGCAGTACTTC. Protein product: CASRDRGKGNIDEQYF.

J is TRBJ2-1 and V is TRBV20-1, with 8 positions matching TRBD2. This CDR3 spans 11 amino acids. Germline V CDR1 and CDR2: DFQATT, SNEGSKA (reference sequence). V shed 3 bases and J 15 bases; nucleotides not matched to a gene: 7. The CDR3 is CSASGRGRWFF. In DNA form, the CDR3 reads TGCAGTGCTAGCGGGAGGGGCCGTTGGTTCTTC.

The rearrangement uses TRBV2 and TRBJ1-1; no firm D call. The CDR3 runs 13 residues. The V gene's germline CDR1 is SNHLY and CDR2 FYNNEI. Trimming took off 4 bases at V and 1 base at J, with 7 bases between the two ends. The CDR3 loop is CASSADGNTEAFF. CDR3 DNA: TGTGCCAGCAGTGCGGACGGGAACACTGAAGCTTTCTTT.

This clone was seen a handful of times. This chain connects TRBV6-1 to TRBJ1-2, with TRBD1 as a possible D gene (6 bases). Trimming took 6 bases from V and 4 from J, leaving 18 bases between them. The germline gives CDR1 MNHNS, CDR2 SASEGT. This CDR3 is built from 15 residues. The CDR3 loop reads CASSLKTGTIYGYTF. The CDR3 DNA sequence: TGTGCCAGCAGCCTCAAGACCGGGACAATCTATGGCTACACCTTC.

This clone was detected a few times. This CDR3 is CASSSPGWIKSSPLHF. CDR3 bases: TGTGCCAGTAGTAGTCCAGGGTGGATAAAGAGTTCACCCCTCCACTTT. The rearrangement joins TRBV19 to TRBJ1-6, with a weak D call TRBD1 (5 bases). Germline assignment: CDR1 LNHDA and CDR2 SQIVND (reference sequence). This CDR3 comprises 16 residues. V gave up 4 bases and J gave up 9 bases, with 19 bases separating them.

The gene calls are TRBV10-2 and TRBJ2-5; 12 bases fit TRBD2. The CDR3 has 16 amino acids. Per the germline V gene, CDR1 is WSHSY and CDR2 is SAAADI. V trimming: 4 bases; J trimming: 5 bases; junction bases outside the gene matches: 8. CDR3 region: CASSGLAGATGETQYF. CDR3 coding DNA: TGCGCCAGCAGTGGACTAGCGGGGGCAACAGGGGAGACCCAGTACTTC.

This chain uses TRBV4-1 with TRBJ2-5; maybe TRBD2 (5 bases). V was shortened by 3 bases and J by 5 bases, with 16 bases between the two germline ends. Germline V gene sequence: CDR1 MGHRA, CDR2 YSYEKL. The CDR3 contains 15 residues. The CDR3 loop reads CASSQEEAGGETQYF. CDR3 sequence (DNA): TGCGCCAGCAGCCAGGAGGAGGCGGGCGGGGAGACCCAGTACTTC.

The CDR3 protein is CASSPTTGGQGHGYTF. As DNA, the CDR3 is TGTGCCAGCAGCCCAACAACGGGGGGACAGGGTCATGGCTACACCTTC. The chain carries TRBV5-4 and TRBJ1-2; 9 bases match TRBD1. The ends lost 4 bases at V and 6 bases at J; junction bases unmatched: 13. Per the germline V gene, CDR1 is SGHNT and CDR2 is YYREEE (reference sequence). The CDR3 length is 16 residues.

CDR3 sequence reads: CASSQETLAAYEQYF. DNA of the CDR3: TGTGCCAGCAGCCAAGAAACCCTAGCGGCCTACGAGCAGTACTTC. The chain uses TRBV14 and TRBJ2-7, with 7 nucleotides matching TRBD2. Germline V gene sequence: CDR1 SGHDN, CDR2 FVKESK. With 0 bases clipped from V and 2 bases from J, the junction kept 4 bases outside the gene matches. This CDR3 contains 15 residues.

V usage is TRBV5-1 and J usage is TRBJ1-1; no clear D gene. Germline V lookup: CDR1 SGHRS, CDR2 YFSETQ. V lost 4 bases, J lost 0 bases, and 10 bases lay in between. The CDR3 consists of 14 residues. CDR3 residues: CASSPQNMNTEAFF. The CDR3 DNA reads TGCGCCAGCAGCCCACAAAACATGAACACTGAAGCTTTCTTT.

This clone was counted a single time. The chain recombines TRBV29-1 with TRBJ1-4, with 9 bases matching TRBD1. This CDR3 has 14 residues. Germline loops: CDR1 SQVTM, CDR2 ANQGSEA. Germline trimming cut 6 bases from V and 7 bases from J; bases unmatched to any gene: 9. CDR3 nucleotide sequence: TGCAGCGTATCACAGGGGGCCGAAAGTGAAAAACTGTTTTTT. Its protein is CSVSQGAESEKLFF. Variable domain in full (rest from reference TRBV29-1 and TRBJ1-4): SAVISQKPSRDICQRGTSLTIQCQVDSQVTMMFWYRQQPGQSLTLIATANQGSEATYESGFVIDKFPISRPNLTFSTLTVSNMSPEDSSIYLCSVSQGAESEKLFFGSGTQLSVL.

The chain uses TRBV7-2 and TRBJ2-7, with D possibly matching TRBD2 (5 bases). The V gene lost 5 bases and the J gene lost 3 bases, with 8 bases spanning the gap. Germline V lookup: CDR1 SGHTA, CDR2 FQGNSA. This CDR3 has 12 amino acids. In nucleotides, the CDR3 is TGTGCCAGCAGCCCTACTAGCTACGAGCAGTACTTC. Translating gives CASSPTSYEQYF.

The chain recombines TRBV5-4 with TRBJ2-3; TRBD2 matches 9 bases. The length of the CDR3 is 14 residues. V dropped 5 bases and J dropped 6; count of bases not matched to a gene: 7. The germline CDR1 and CDR2 sequences are SGHNT and YYREEE (reference sequence). For the CDR3, the DNA is TGTGCCAGCAGGCCTAGCGGGGAGGGCGATACGCAGTATTTT. Protein: CASRPSGEGDTQYF.

The gene calls are TRBV5-1 and TRBJ2-3, with 9 positions matching TRBD1. Germline V gives CDR1 SGHRS, CDR2 YFSETQ. V trimming: 4 bases; J trimming: 1 base; junction bases outside the gene matches: 7. The CDR3 runs to 16 residues. As DNA, the CDR3 is TGCGCCAGCAGCCAGACAGGGGGAGGAGGCACAGATACGCAGTATTTT. It codes for CASSQTGGGGTDTQYF.

There are a few counts of this clone. The genes are TRBV5-1 and TRBJ2-2; 7 nucleotides agree with TRBD1. The CDR3 covers 15 residues. V gave up 3 bases and J gave up 4 bases; unmatched junction bases: 6. CDR1 is SGHRS, CDR2 YFSETQ, per germline. The CDR3 coding sequence is TGCGCCAGCAGCTCTTCCAGGGGGACCACCGGGGAGCTGTTTTTT. As protein: CASSSSRGTTGELFF.

The rearrangement links TRBV15 to TRBJ2-7; 10 nucleotides agree with TRBD1. The CDR3 is 15 residues long. The V gene end was trimmed by 1 base and the J gene end by 2 bases; junction bases not matched to a gene: 2. CDR1 is LNHNV, CDR2 YYDKDF, per germline (reference sequence). The CDR3 DNA sequence: TGTGCCACCAGCAGAGGGGGGACAGGGGCCTACGAGCAGTACTTC. This gives the protein CATSRGGTGAYEQYF.

The V gene is TRBV5-1, the J gene TRBJ1-2; D is unclear. CDR3 size: 13 residues. Germline V gene lookup returns CDR1 SGHRS and CDR2 YFSETQ. Trimming took off 0 bases at V and 3 bases at J, with 6 bases between the two ends. Here the CDR3 reads CASSLVSDYGYTF. As DNA, the CDR3 is TGCGCCAGCAGCTTGGTGAGCGACTATGGCTACACCTTC. The variable domain in full, completed from reference TRBV5-1 and TRBJ1-2, reads KAGVTQTPRYLIKTRGQQVTLSCSPISGHRSVSWYQQTPGQGLQFLFEYFSETQRNKGNFPGRFSGRQFSNSRSEMNVSTLELGDSALYLCASSLVSDYGYTFGSGTRLTVV.

The chain is built from TRBV6-6 and TRBJ1-5; 10 nucleotides align to TRBD1. The trim removed 6 bases at V and 1 base at J, leaving 6 bases unmatched. The CDR3 is made up of 16 amino acids. Germline assignment: CDR1 MNHNY and CDR2 SVGAGI (reference sequence). The CDR3 coding sequence is TGTGCCAGCAGCCATGGACAGGGGGGAAGCAATCAGCCCCAGCATTTT. The encoded protein is CASSHGQGGSNQPQHF.

The gene calls are TRBV4-1 and TRBJ2-3; 15 bases align to TRBD2. Per the germline V gene, CDR1 is MGHRA and CDR2 is YSYEKL. The CDR3 extends over 20 amino acids. V dropped 3 bases and J dropped 0; count of bases not matched to a gene: 10. The CDR3: CASSHPGLAGGPRSTDTQYF. CDR3 nucleotides: TGCGCCAGCAGCCATCCCGGACTAGCGGGGGGGCCGCGGAGCACAGATACGCAGTATTTT.

The chain carries TRBV4-1 and TRBJ1-1; the D gene is possibly TRBD1 (6 bases). CDR3 length: 15 amino acids. The ends were cut back, 4 bases at V and 4 bases at J, with 16 bases in the middle. The germline V gene has CDR1 MGHRA and CDR2 YSYEKL. The CDR3 region is CASSRLGGGGTEAFF. CDR3 nucleotides: TGCGCCAGCAGCCGGTTGGGCGGAGGGGGCACTGAAGCTTTCTTT.

In this sample, this clone turned up once. In nucleotides, the CDR3 is TGTGCCAGCAGCTCGAGCCCCTTCGATCGCAGCTTTACCTACGAGCAGTACTTC. Its translation: CASSSSPFDRSFTYEQYF. The chain uses TRBV5-6 and TRBJ2-7; D remains unclear. The germline gives CDR1 SGHDT, CDR2 YYEEEE. With 3 bases removed from V and 2 bases from J, the gap between germline ends came to 24 bases. There are 18 residues in the CDR3.

This clone was picked up one time. The chain uses TRBV5-8 and TRBJ1-5; 7 positions agree with TRBD1. This CDR3 contains 15 residues. V was pared by 4 bases and J by 0 bases, with 4 bases of the junction left unmatched. Germline assignment: CDR1 SGHTS and CDR2 YDEGEE. CDR3 sequence reads: CASSIQGYSNQPQHF. The CDR3, as DNA: TGTGCCAGCAGCATACAGGGGTATAGCAATCAGCCCCAGCATTTT.

The chain combines TRBV29-1 with TRBJ1-4; tentative D call: TRBD1 (5 bases). CDR1 is SQVTM, CDR2 ANQGSEA, per germline. Trimming stripped 6 bases from V and 5 bases from J, with 16 bases between. The CDR3 contains 14 residues. The CDR3 loop is CSVGRGTGNEKLFF. In DNA form, the CDR3 reads TGCAGCGTAGGGCGAGGGACTGGGAATGAAAAACTGTTTTTT.

The CDR3 DNA is TGCGCCAGCAGCCTTCGAAGCAGTAACCTCTACAATGAGCAGTTCTTC. The encoded protein is CASSLRSSNLYNEQFF. The genes are TRBV4-1 and TRBJ2-1; no firm D call. Trimming cost V 4 bases and J 3 bases, with 16 bases left between them. The CDR3 is 16 residues long. Germline CDR1 and CDR2: MGHRA and YSYEKL.